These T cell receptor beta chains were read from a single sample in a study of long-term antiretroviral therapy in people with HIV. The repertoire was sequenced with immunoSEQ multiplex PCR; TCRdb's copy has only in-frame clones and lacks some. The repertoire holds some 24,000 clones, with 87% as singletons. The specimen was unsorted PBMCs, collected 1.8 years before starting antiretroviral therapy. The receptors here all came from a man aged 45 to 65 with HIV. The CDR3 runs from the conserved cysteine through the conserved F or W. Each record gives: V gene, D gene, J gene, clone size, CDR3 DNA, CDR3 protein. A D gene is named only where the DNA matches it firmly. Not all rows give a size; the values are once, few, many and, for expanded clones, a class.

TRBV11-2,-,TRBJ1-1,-,TGTGCCAGCAGCTTAGTAGCACAGCCTGAAGCTGAAGCTTTCTTT,CASSLVAQPEAEAFF
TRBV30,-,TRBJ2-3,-,TGTGCCTGGACGTGGGTTACCACAGATACGCAGTATTTT,CAWTWVTTDTQYF
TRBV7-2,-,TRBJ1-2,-,TGTGCCAGCAGCCCAGGGCCCTATGGCTACACCTTC,CASSPGPYGYTF
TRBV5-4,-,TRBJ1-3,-,TGTGCCAGCAGCTTGGTGACAGACTCTGGAAACACCATATATTTT,CASSLVTDSGNTIYF
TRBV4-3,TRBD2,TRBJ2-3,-,TGCGCCAGCAGCCAAGATCGCAGCGGGGGGGCGGCTAGCACAGATACGCAGTATTTT,CASSQDRSGGAASTDTQYF
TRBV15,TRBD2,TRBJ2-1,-,TGTGCCACCAGCAGCCCTCTAAATTTCGAGCGGGGTGACAATGAGCAGTTCTTC,CATSSPLNFERGDNEQFF
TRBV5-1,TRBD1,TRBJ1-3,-,TGCGCCAGCAGCTCGGGACAGGGAAATTGGGCTGGAAACACCATATATTTT,CASSSGQGNWAGNTIYF
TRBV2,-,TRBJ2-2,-,TGTGCCAGCAGTGAAGAGCAAACCGGGGAGCTGTTTTTT,CASSEEQTGELFF
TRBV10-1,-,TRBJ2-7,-,TGCGCCAGCCCCCCCCCATCCTACGAGCAGTACTTC,CASPPPSYEQYF
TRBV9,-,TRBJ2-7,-,TGTGCCAGCAGCCCCGACAGTTTGGGGTACGAGCAGTACTTC,CASSPDSLGYEQYF
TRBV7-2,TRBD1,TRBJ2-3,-,TGTGCCAGCAGACTACTGACAGGGGGCACAGATACGCAGTATTTT,CASRLLTGGTDTQYF
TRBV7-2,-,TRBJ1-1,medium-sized,TGTGCCAGCAGCTTATTGAGCAGGGAAACTGAAGCTTTCTTT,CASSLLSRETEAFF
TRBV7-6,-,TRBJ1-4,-,TGTGCCAGCAGCTTAGAGGGATTGGGGGAAAAACTGTTTTTT,CASSLEGLGEKLFF
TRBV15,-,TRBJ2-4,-,TGTGCCACCAGTAAAACTAGGGGGTCGGCCAAAAACATTCAGTACTTC,CATSKTRGSAKNIQYF
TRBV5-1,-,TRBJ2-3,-,TGCGCCAGCAGCCAAGGTCCAATGAGCACAGATACGCAGTATTTT,CASSQGPMSTDTQYF
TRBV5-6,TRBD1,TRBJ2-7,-,TGTGCCAGCAGCACGATCTGGACAGGGTCTCTCTCCGAGCAGTACTTC,CASSTIWTGSLSEQYF
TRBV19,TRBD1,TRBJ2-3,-,TGTGCCGCTGGGACAGCGTATACGCAGTATTTT,CAAGTAYTQYF